The clone carrying this T cell receptor (beta chain) was seen many times. Antigen unknown. The data belong to a study of breast tumors, draining lymph nodes, adjacent tissues. General observations from the study: Luminal-like breast cancer showed significantly higher tumor–nontumor repertoire similarity than basal-like. Compared with lymph nodes, tumors were less diverse; compared with nontumor tissue, more. The data were judged consistent with most tumor T cells coming from lymph node and expanding in tumor. Tumor T cell lymph node origin was a supported hypothesis, not proven.

Per the germline V gene, CDR1 is SGHNT and CDR2 is YENEEA. Trimming took off 4 bases at V and 1 base at J, with 13 bases between the two ends. CDR3 length: 16 residues. The lymph nodes were axillary draining lymph nodes from breast cancer patients. Using its own MiXCR run on the multiplex PCR reads, TCRdb lists one record per CDR3 protein. The sample comprises about 300,000 distinct CDR3 sequences, 30% of which are singletons, and more than 1% rests with the top ten. This TCR came from a female donor with breast cancer. Some clones in this sample may be carry-over from other donors' samples. The material sequenced was axillary lymph node tissue. The chain employs TRBV11-3 and TRBJ2-2; D tentatively fits TRBD1 or TRBD2 (5 bases each). The DNA of the CDR3 is TGTGCCAGCAGCTACCGGGGCCGGGTGAACACCGGGGAGCTGTTTTTT. Translation gives CASSYRGRVNTGELFF.